This T cell receptor beta chain originates from a study of regulatory T cells in long-lasting Graves disease. Across the whole study: More than 5 years of antithyroid drugs with positive TSH receptor antibodies defined persistent Graves' disease.

This clonotype was counted between two and nine times. Time point noted: persistent/refractory GD, antithyroid drugs over 5 years with positive TRAb. From PBMCs, RNA was extracted and then used to make the TCR library. Germline V gives CDR1 SGHRS, CDR2 YFSETQ. This CDR3 has 19 residues. Trimming took 0 bases from V and 4 from J, leaving 25 bases between them. Libraries of TCR beta came from iRepertoire HTBI primers plus Arm-PCR of CDR3 regions. TCRdb re-analysed the multiplex PCR reads in MiXCR, keeping a single row per CDR3 protein. The top ten hold roughly three fifths of the sample, which has some 280,000 distinct CDR3 sequences, 22% seen once.

This TCR was sampled from a female donor with Graves disease. The sequencing here drew on peripheral blood mononuclear cells (PBMCs), taken when the disease was refractory, from a patient treated with antithyroid drugs. The V call is TRBV5-1, the J call TRBJ1-2; D is uncertain. CDR3 DNA sequence: TGCGCCAGCAGCTTGGAACCCCCTGTTGAGGGCATTTTCATCTATGGCTACACCTTC. Residues: CASSLEPPVEGIFIYGYTF.